Listed here is a single T cell receptor beta chain. The data were obtained in a study of cytomegalovirus exposure and HLA in healthy donors. It was with 60 Vbeta and 13 Jbeta primers that the PCR ran. Measured with immunoSEQ multiplex PCR; TCRdb has only the in-frame clones, and not every one. The sample has some 110,000 clones. Germline CDR1 GTSNPN, CDR2 SVGIG (reference sequence). The CDR3 is made up of 14 amino acids. V was pared by 5 bases and J by 6 bases, with 11 bases of the junction left unmatched. The clonotype was recovered from a man aged 30 to 45 in good health and CMV-seronegative. The chain couples TRBV30 to TRBJ2-7; TRBD1 agrees at 9 bases. The sample was PBMCs. In DNA form, the CDR3 reads TGTGCCTGGGCCCGGGACAGGGCTGCTGGCGAGCAGTACTTC. Translated: CAWARDRAAGEQYF.